One sample yielded the 4 T cell receptor beta chains listed below, sequenced in a study of blood T cells in healthy people across ages. A J-beta primer mix and a sample-barcoded 5' primer were used in a second PCR of roughly 6 to 11 cycles. TCRdb used MiXCR to reprocess the 5' RACE reads, holding one entry per CDR3 protein. The sample comprises hundreds of thousands of distinct CDR3 sequences, more than 40% of which are singletons, and around 32% rests with the top ten. Sequences were obtained from blood. These receptors were collected from a woman in her fifties or sixties in good health.

This chain links TRBV20-1 with TRBJ2-2; no reliable D call. The ends were cut back, 2 bases at V and 6 bases at J, with 10 bases in the middle. Germline CDR1 and CDR2: DFQATT and SNEGSKA (reference sequence). CDR3 length: 13 residues. CDR3: CSARSVSAGELFF. For the CDR3, the DNA is TGCAGTGCTAGATCAGTTAGTGCCGGGGAGCTGTTTTTT.

The chain uses TRBV6-5 and TRBJ1-5, with 7 bases that match TRBD1. J gave up 0 bases and V 5 bases, and 4 bases lay outside the gene matches. The CDR3 contains 15 residues. Germline V gene lookup returns CDR1 MNHEY and CDR2 SVGAGI. The CDR3 sequence is CASSRDRSSNQPQHF. The DNA of the CDR3 is TGTGCCAGCAGTAGGGACAGATCTAGCAATCAGCCCCAGCATTTT.

The V gene is TRBV29-1, the J gene TRBJ2-6; 7 bases fit TRBD1. This CDR3 spans 16 amino acids. The V segment lost 4 bases and the J segment 0 bases; nucleotides outside the gene matches: 6. The germline V gene encodes CDR1 SQVTM and CDR2 ANQGSEA. CDR3 nucleotides: TGCAGCGTTGGACAGGGAATCGGCTCTGGGGCCAACGTCCTGACTTTC. As protein: CSVGQGIGSGANVLTF. The variable domain in full, with the rest retrieved from reference TRBV29-1 and TRBJ2-6, is SAVISQKPSRDICQRGTSLTIQCQVDSQVTMMFWYRQQPGQSLTLIATANQGSEATYESGFVIDKFPISRPNLTFSTLTVSNMSPEDSSIYLCSVGQGIGSGANVLTFGAGSRLTVL.

Concerning this clonotype itself: A much bigger clone sits one base away, suggesting this may be a read error. Written as DNA, the CDR3 is TGCAGTGCCACCCCAGGGGGTTACGAGCAGTACTTC. It yields the protein CSATPGGYEQYF. The rearrangement joins TRBV20-1 to TRBJ2-7; the match to TRBD1 covers 7 bases. Looked up from germline, CDR1 is DFQATT and CDR2 is SNEGSKA (reference sequence). CDR3 length: 12 residues. V gave up 6 bases and J gave up 4 bases; unmatched junction bases: 6.